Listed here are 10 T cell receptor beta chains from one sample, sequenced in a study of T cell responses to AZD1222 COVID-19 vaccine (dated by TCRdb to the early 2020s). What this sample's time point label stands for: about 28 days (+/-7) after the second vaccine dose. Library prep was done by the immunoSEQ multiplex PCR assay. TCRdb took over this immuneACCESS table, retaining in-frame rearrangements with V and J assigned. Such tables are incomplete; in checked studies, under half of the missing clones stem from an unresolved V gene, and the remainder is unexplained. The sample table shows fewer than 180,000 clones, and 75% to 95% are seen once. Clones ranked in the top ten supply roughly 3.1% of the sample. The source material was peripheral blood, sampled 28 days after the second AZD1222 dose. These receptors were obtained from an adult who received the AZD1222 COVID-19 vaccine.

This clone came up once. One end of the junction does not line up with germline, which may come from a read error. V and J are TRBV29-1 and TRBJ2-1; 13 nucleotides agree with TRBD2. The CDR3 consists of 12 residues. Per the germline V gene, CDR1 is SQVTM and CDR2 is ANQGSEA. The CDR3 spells CSLDTSGGAQFF. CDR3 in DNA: TGCAGCCTTGACACTAGCGGGGGGGCTCAGTTCTTC.

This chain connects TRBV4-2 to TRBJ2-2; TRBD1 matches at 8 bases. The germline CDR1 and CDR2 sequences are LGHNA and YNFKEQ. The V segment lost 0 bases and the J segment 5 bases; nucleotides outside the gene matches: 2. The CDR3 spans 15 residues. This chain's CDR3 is CASSQETGGTGELFF. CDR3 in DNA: TGTGCCAGCAGCCAAGAAACAGGGGGAACCGGGGAGCTGTTTTTT.

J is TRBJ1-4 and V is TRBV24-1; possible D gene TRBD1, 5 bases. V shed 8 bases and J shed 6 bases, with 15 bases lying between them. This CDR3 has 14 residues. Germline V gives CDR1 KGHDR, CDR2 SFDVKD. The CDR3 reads CATIQAGGDEKLFF. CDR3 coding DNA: TGTGCCACCATCCAGGCCGGGGGGGATGAAAAACTGTTTTTT.

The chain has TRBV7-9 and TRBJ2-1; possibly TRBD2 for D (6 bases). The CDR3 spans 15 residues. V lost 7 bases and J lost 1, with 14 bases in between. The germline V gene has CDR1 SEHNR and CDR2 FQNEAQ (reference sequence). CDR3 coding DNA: TGTGCCAGCACGATAAGCGGGTTTTCCTACAATGAGCAGTTCTTC. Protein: CASTISGFSYNEQFF.

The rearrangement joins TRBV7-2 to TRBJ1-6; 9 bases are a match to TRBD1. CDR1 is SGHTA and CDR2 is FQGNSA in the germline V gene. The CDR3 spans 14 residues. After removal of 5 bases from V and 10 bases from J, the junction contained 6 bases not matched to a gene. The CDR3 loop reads CASSPGTGRSPLHF. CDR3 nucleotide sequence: TGTGCCAGCAGCCCAGGGACAGGGCGGTCACCCCTCCACTTT.

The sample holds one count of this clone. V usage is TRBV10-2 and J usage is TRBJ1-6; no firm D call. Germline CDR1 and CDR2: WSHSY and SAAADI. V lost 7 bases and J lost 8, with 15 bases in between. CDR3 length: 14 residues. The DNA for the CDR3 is TGCGCCAGCAAAAGACATATTCCCGATTCACCCCTCCACTTT. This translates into CASKRHIPDSPLHF.

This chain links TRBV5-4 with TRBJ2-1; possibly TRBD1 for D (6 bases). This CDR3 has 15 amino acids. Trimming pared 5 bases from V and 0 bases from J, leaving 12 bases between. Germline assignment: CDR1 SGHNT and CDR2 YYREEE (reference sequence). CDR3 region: CASRPKDSSYNEQFF. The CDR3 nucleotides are TGTGCCAGCAGACCGAAGGACAGCTCCTACAATGAGCAGTTCTTC.

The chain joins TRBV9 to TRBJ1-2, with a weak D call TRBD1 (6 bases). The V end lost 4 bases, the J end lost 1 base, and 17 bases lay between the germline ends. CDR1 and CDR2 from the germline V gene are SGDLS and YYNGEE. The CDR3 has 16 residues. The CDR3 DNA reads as TGTGCCAGCAGCCCCGGAGGTCAGGGGCGTAACTATGGCTACACCTTC. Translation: CASSPGGQGRNYGYTF. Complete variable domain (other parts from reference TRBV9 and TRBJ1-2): DSGVTQTPKHLITATGQRVTLRCSPRSGDLSVYWYQQSLDQGLQFLIQYYNGEERAKGNILERFSAQQFPDLHSELNLSSLELGDSALYFCASSPGGQGRNYGYTFGSGTRLTVV.

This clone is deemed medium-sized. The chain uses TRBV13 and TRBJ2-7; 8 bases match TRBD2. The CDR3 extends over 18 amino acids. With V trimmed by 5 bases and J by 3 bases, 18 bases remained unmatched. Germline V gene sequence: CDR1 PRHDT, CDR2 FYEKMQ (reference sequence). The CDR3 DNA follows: TGTGCCAGCAGCCCCCTGGGAGCGGGAGCACCTTGGAGCTACGAGCAGTACTTC. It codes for CASSPLGAGAPWSYEQYF.

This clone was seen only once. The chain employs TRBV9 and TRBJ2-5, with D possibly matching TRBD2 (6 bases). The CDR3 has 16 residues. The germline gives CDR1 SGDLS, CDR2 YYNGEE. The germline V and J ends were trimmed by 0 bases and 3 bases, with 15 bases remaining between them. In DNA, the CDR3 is TGTGCCAGCAGCGTAGCAGGAGGGACGGGGAAAGAGACCCAGTACTTC. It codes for CASSVAGGTGKETQYF.